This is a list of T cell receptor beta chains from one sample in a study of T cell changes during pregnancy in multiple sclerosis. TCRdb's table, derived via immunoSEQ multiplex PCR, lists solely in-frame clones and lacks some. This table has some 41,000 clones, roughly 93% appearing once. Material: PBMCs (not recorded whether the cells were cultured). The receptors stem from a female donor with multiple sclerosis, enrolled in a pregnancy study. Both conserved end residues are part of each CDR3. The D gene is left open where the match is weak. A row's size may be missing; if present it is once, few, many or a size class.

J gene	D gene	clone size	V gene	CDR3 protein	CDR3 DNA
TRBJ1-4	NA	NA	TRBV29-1	CSVGTGLMANEKLFF	TGCAGCGTGGGCACAGGGTTGATGGCTAATGAAAAACTGTTTTTT
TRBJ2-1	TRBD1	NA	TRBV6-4	CASSDFIGQGAINEQFF	TGTGCCAGCAGTGATTTCATAGGACAGGGGGCAATTAATGAGCAGTTCTTC
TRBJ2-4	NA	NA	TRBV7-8	CASSLTRAAEGLLAKNIQYF	TGTGCCAGCAGCTTAACCCGGGCAGCGGAGGGTTTACTTGCCAAAAACATTCAGTACTTC
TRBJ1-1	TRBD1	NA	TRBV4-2	CASSPGDRNTEAFF	TGTGCCAGCAGCCCCGGGGACAGAAACACTGAAGCTTTCTTT
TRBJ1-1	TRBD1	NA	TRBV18	CASSPGQGLGSTEAFF	TGTGCCAGCTCACCGGGACAGGGGTTGGGAAGCACTGAAGCTTTCTTT
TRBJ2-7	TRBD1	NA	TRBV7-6	CASSLNLGTGGEQYF	TGTGCCAGCAGCTTAAACCTAGGAACAGGGGGCGAGCAGTACTTC
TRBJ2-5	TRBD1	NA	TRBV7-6	CASSYPGTGDSQETQYF	TGTGCCAGCAGCTACCCCGGGACAGGGGATTCTCAAGAGACCCAGTACTTC
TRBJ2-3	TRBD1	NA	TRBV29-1	CSVMTGGTDTQYF	TGCAGCGTGATGACAGGGGGTACAGATACGCAGTATTTT
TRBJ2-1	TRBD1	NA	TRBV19	CASNRGAYNEQFF	TGTGCCAGCAACAGGGGGGCCTACAATGAGCAGTTCTTC
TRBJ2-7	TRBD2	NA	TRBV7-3	CASSRGTSGTYEQYF	TGTGCCAGCAGCCGCGGGACTAGCGGTACCTACGAGCAGTACTTC
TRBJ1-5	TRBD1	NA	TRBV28	CASSFPTGANSNQPQHF	TGTGCCAGCAGTTTCCCCACAGGGGCAAATAGCAATCAGCCCCAGCATTTT
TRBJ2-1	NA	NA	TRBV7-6	CASSFKSNNEQFF	TGTGCCAGCAGCTTTAAGTCCAACAATGAGCAGTTCTTC
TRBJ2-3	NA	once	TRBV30	CAWSTEDTQYF	TGTGCCTGGAGTACAGAGGATACGCAGTATTTT
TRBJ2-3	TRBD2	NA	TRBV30	CAWGWREVTDTQYF	TGTGCCTGGGGGTGGCGGGAGGTCACAGATACGCAGTATTTT
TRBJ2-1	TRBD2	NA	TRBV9	CASSVLAGVFNEQFF	TGTGCCAGCAGCGTACTAGCGGGAGTTTTCAATGAGCAGTTCTTC
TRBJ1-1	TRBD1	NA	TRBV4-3	CASSNRDRAAFF	TGCGCCAGCAGCAACCGGGACAGGGCGGCTTTCTTT
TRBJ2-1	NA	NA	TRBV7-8	CASSYDNEQFF	TGTGCCAGCAGCTACGATAATGAGCAGTTCTTC
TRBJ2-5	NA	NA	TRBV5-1	CASSSPGEETQYF	TGCGCCAGCAGCTCACCGGGGGAAGAGACCCAGTACTTC
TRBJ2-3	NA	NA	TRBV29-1	CSHTTGTSSTDTQYF	TGCAGCCACACCACCGGGACAAGCAGCACAGATACGCAGTATTTT
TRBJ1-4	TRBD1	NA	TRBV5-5	CASSLGTGNEKLFF	TGTGCCAGCAGCTTGGGGACAGGGAACGAAAAACTGTTTTTT
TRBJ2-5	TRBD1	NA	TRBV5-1	CASSRTGRYQETQYF	TGCGCCAGCAGCAGGACAGGGAGGTACCAAGAGACCCAGTACTTC
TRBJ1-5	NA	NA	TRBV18	CASSPFQGQNSNQPQHF	TGTGCCAGCTCACCTTTTCAGGGGCAGAATAGCAATCAGCCCCAGCATTTT
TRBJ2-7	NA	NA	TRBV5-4	CASSLGGQSYEQYF	TGTGCCAGCAGCTTGGGCGGGCAATCCTACGAGCAGTACTTC
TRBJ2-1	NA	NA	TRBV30	CAWSMASSYNEQFF	TGTGCCTGGAGCATGGCGAGCTCCTACAATGAGCAGTTCTTC
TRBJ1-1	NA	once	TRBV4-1	CASSHLGSTNTEAFF	TGCGCCAGCAGCCATCTGGGTTCTACGAACACTGAAGCTTTCTTT
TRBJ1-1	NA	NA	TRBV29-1	CSVVENTEAFF	TGCAGCGTTGTAGAGAACACTGAAGCTTTCTTT
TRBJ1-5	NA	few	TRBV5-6	CASSLGGAGQPQHF	TGTGCCAGCAGCTTGGGGGGGGCGGGACAGCCCCAGCATTTT
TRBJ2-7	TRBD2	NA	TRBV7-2	CASSTGTSGRAEQYF	TGTGCCAGCAGCACCGGGACTAGCGGGAGGGCCGAGCAGTACTTC
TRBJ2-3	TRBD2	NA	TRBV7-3	CASSLSSAAGASTDTQYF	TGTGCCAGCAGCTTAAGTTCGGCGGCGGGAGCCAGCACAGATACGCAGTATTTT